The clone carrying this TCR beta chain was seen ten or more times. Researchers took RNA transcripts and amplified TCR beta CDR3 regions from them. HTBI-primed RT-PCR formed the first round, and a multiplex PCR formed the second. TCRdb recomputed calls from the multiplex PCR reads with MiXCR, one row per CDR3 protein. The table has about 390,000 distinct CDR3 sequences, approximately 17% seen once; the top ten hold 2% to 2.5%. This entry belongs to a study of Graves' ophthalmopathy and Graves' hyperthyroidism. In germline, CDR1 is MNHEY, CDR2 SVGEGT. Trimming stripped 6 bases from V and 6 bases from J, with 8 bases between. The CDR3 is 12 residues long.

The receptor was derived from an adult woman with stable Graves' hyperthyroidism. Sequenced material: peripheral blood. The chain links TRBV6-2 or TRBV6-3 to TRBJ2-2; D is undetermined. The CDR3, as DNA: TGTGCCAGCAGGAAGTGGGCCGGGGAGCTGTTTTTT. Amino acid sequence: CASRKWAGELFF.